The sample holds many counts of the clone carrying this TCR beta chain. Antigen: not known. These data are taken from a study of neurological immune-mediated disorders. Study findings and constraints: Whereas HTLV-1-associated myelopathy showed the most TCR clonal expansion, multiple sclerosis showed the least, with levels below those of healthy controls. The expanded clones of different subjects shared no CDR3 amino acid sequences (suggesting private repertoires in all groups).

CDR3 length equals 15 residues. The germline CDR1 and CDR2 sequences are MGHDK and SYGVNS. J gave up 4 bases and V 4 bases, and 8 bases lay outside the gene matches. The cDNA came from 5'RACE, which used 10-nucleotide random UMIs. One entry per CDR3 protein, called by TCRdb with MiXCR from the 5' RACE reads. The sample records some 28,000 distinct CDR3 sequences, roughly an eighth being singletons. The unsorted libraries were produced from 2 million PBMCs held at -80 C. The source of this sequence is a man aged 55 to 70 in good health. V usage is TRBV25-1 and J usage is TRBJ2-7, with TRBD2 matching over 9 bases. Specimen: PBMCs. This CDR3 reads CASSAWTSACYEQYF. CDR3 DNA sequence: TGTGCCAGCAGTGCTTGGACTAGCGCATGTTACGAGCAGTACTTC.